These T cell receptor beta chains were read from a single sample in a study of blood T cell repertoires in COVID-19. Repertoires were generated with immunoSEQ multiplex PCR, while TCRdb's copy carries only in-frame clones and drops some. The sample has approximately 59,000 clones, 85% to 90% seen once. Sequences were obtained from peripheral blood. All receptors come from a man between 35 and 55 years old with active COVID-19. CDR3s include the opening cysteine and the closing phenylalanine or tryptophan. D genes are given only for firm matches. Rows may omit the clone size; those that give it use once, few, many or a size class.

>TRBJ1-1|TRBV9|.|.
TGTGCCAGCAGCGTAGGCAGGTTCACTGAAGCTTTCTTT
CASSVGRFTEAFF
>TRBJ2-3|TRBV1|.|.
TGCACCAGCAGCCATGGGTCTAGCGGAGCAGATACGCAGTATTTT
CTSSHGSSGADTQYF
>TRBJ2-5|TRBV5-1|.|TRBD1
TGCGCCAGCAGCCTAAGGGACAGAGAGACCCAGTACTTC
CASSLRDRETQYF
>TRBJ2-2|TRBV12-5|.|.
TGTGCTAGTGCAAAAACTGACGGGGCCGGGGAGCTGTTTTTT
CASAKTDGAGELFF
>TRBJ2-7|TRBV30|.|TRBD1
TGTGCCTGGGGCGACAGGGGTCTTTTATACGAGCAGTACTTC
CAWGDRGLLYEQYF
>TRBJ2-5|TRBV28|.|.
TGTGCCAGCAGTTTGCTGTTCGGACAACAAGAGACCCAGTACTTC
CASSLLFGQQETQYF
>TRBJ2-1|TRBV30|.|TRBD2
TGTGCCTGGAGTGTACCGGCGGGAGGGGGCAATGAGCAGTTCTTC
CAWSVPAGGGNEQFF
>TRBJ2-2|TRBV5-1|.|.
TGCGCCAGCAGCCAGTTCACAGGGTTGAACACCGGGGAGCTGTTTTTT
CASSQFTGLNTGELFF
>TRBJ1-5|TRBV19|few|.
TGTGCCACCACACGGGACACCTATAGCAATCAGCCCCAGCATTTT
CATTRDTYSNQPQHF
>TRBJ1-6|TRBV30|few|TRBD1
TGTGCCTGGAGCCTGGACAGGCGAGTCTCACCCCTCCACTTT
CAWSLDRRVSPLHF
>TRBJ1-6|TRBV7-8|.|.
TGTGCCAGCAGCTTACAGTCAGGGTCTAGATCACCCCTCCACTTT
CASSLQSGSRSPLHF
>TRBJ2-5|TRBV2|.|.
TGTGCCAGCAGCGGGAGAGTATCTGCTGAGACCCAGTACTTC
CASSGRVSAETQYF
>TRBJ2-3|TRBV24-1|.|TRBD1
TGTGCCACCAGTGATCCCGACAGGGATGACACAGATACGCAGTATTTT
CATSDPDRDDTDTQYF
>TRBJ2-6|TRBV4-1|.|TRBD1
TGCGCCAGCAGCCGAAAATCCCCGGGACAGGGAGACTCTGGGGCCAACGTCCTGACTTTC
CASSRKSPGQGDSGANVLTF
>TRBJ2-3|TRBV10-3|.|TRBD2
TGTGCCATCAGTGAGTCTTCTAGCGGGACGCAGTATTTT
CAISESSSGTQYF
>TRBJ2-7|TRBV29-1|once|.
TGCAGCGTTGGTGGCAGCTCCTACGAGCAGTACTTC
CSVGGSSYEQYF
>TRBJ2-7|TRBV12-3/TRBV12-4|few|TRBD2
TGTGCCAGCGTACTAGCGCCGGGTTACGAGCAGTACTTC
CASVLAPGYEQYF
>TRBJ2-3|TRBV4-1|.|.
TGCGCCAGTTTAGCGGAGAGCACAGATACGCAGTATTTT
CASLAESTDTQYF
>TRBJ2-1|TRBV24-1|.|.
TGTGCCACCAGTGACCCCAGAACCTTCAATGAGCAGTTCTTC
CATSDPRTFNEQFF
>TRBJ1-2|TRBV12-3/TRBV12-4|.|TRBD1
TGTGCCAGCAGCTGGGACAGGGTCAATGGCTACACCTTC
CASSWDRVNGYTF
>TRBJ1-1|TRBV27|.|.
TGTGCCAGCAGTTACAGGAGGAACACTGAAGCTTTCTTT
CASSYRRNTEAFF
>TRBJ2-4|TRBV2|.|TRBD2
TGTGCCAGCAGTGAAACGCGGGAGGGCCGGCATAACATTCAGTACTTC
CASSETREGRHNIQYF
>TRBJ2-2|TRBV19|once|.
TGTGCCAGTAGTACAACTAGTGACACCGGGGAGCTGTTTTTT
CASSTTSDTGELFF
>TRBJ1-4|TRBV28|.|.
TGTGCCAGCAGTCCCCTCTCCCTTCGGAGGGGTGAAAAACTGTTTTTT
CASSPLSLRRGEKLFF
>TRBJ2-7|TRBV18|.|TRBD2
TGTGCCAGCTCTCCTAGCGGCCCCACCTACGAGCAGTACTTC
CASSPSGPTYEQYF
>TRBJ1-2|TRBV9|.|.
TGTGCCAGCAGCGTAGACTCTTACCCTAACTATGGCTACACCTTC
CASSVDSYPNYGYTF
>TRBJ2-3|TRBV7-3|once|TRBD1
TGTGCCAGCAGCTTCGGACAGGGGGACGCAGATACGCAGTATTTT
CASSFGQGDADTQYF
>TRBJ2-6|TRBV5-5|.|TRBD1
TGTGCCAGCGCCGGGGGGACAGGGGCCTCTGGGGCCAACGTCCTGACTTTC
CASAGGTGASGANVLTF
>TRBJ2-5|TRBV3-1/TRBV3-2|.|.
TGTGCCAGCAGCCAAGGGACTCTGAGTCCAGAGACCCAGTACTTC
CASSQGTLSPETQYF
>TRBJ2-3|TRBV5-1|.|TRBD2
TGCGCCAGCAGCCCGAGTGCTAGCGGGAGGGCCTTAGATACGCAGTATTTT
CASSPSASGRALDTQYF
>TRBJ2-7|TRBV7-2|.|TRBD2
TGTGCCAGCAGCTTGAGGCGGACTAGCGGCGTATACGAGCAGTACTTC
CASSLRRTSGVYEQYF
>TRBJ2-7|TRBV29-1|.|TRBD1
TGCAGCGTCCGCCCCGCACAGGGGGCCAACGAGCAGTACTTC
CSVRPAQGANEQYF
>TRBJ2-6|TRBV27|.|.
TGTGCCAGCAGTTTACAGGGGCAGGCCGGGGCCAACGTCCTGACTTTC
CASSLQGQAGANVLTF
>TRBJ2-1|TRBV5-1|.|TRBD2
TGCGCCAGCGGGGATAGCGGGAGGGCCGACAATGAGCAGTTCTTC
CASGDSGRADNEQFF
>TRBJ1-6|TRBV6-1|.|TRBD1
TGTGCCAGCAGTGAGGGACAGAGACCCCTTCCCAATTCACCCCTCCACTTT
CASSEGQRPLPNSPLHF
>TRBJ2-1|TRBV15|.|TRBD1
TGTGCCACCAGCAGAGGGCGGACAGGGGGCTGGAATGAGCAGTTCTTC
CATSRGRTGGWNEQFF
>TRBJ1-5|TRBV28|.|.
TGTGCCAGCATGGTAGCCAGGGCCGATTGGGACAATCAGCCCCAGCATTTT
CASMVARADWDNQPQHF
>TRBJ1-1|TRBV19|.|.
TGTGCCAGTAATGGCGCGGGCTCCTGGGAGACTGAAGCTTTCTTT
CASNGAGSWETEAFF
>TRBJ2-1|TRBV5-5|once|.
TGTGCCAGCAGCGTCGGTGTGACTACCTCCCAACTTCGCTCCTACAATGAGCAGTTCTTC
CASSVGVTTSQLRSYNEQFF
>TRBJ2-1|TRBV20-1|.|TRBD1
TGCAGTGCTAGTGCAGGACAGGCCTATAGATCCTACAATGAGCAGTTCTTC
CSASAGQAYRSYNEQFF
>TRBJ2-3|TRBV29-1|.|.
TGCAGCGCCAAGAAAGGCTCCGAGGGGCAGTATTTT
CSAKKGSEGQYF
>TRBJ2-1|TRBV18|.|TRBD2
TGTGCCAGCTCACCGACTAGCAGGTCCTACAATGAGCAGTTCTTC
CASSPTSRSYNEQFF
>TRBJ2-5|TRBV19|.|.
TGTGCCAGTAGTATAGAGTGGCGGCTCCAAGAGACCCAGTACTTC
CASSIEWRLQETQYF
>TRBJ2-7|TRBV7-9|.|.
TGTGCCAGCAGCCCCGGGATCCCAAAACAGTACTTC
CASSPGIPKQYF
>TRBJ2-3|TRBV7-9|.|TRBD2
TGTGCCAGCAGCGGCCTAGCGGTCAACACAGATACGCAGTATTTT
CASSGLAVNTDTQYF
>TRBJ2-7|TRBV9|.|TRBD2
TGTGCCAGCAGCGTAGAGGCGGGAGACTCCTACGAGCAGTACTTC
CASSVEAGDSYEQYF